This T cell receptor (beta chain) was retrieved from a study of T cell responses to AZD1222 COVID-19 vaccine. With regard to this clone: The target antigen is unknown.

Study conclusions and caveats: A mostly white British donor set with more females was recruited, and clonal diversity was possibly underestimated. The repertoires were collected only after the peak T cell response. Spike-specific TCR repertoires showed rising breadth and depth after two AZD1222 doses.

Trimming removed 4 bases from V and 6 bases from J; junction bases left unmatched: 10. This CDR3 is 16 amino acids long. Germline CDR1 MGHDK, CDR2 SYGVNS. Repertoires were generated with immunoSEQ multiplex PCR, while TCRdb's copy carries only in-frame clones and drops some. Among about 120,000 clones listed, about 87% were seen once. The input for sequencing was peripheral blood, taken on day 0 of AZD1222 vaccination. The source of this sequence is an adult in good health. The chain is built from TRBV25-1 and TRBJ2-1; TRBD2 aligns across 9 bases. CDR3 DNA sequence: TGTGCCAGCAGTGCGGGCCGCGGGAGGGCCGGCAATGAGCAGTTCTTC. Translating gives CASSAGRGRAGNEQFF.